Presented here are 9 T cell receptor beta chains from one specimen sequenced in a study of response to subunit inactivated influenza vaccine. One entry per CDR3 protein results from TCRdb running MiXCR on the RT-PCR reads. Of 500,000 to 650,000 distinct CDR3 sequences listed, about 8% were seen once; the top ten hold 13%. This material consisted of PBMCs from blood, taken around 2 years after vaccination. Receptors were obtained from a man in his fifties or sixties who received an inactivated influenza vaccine.

The rearrangement uses TRBV7-8 and TRBJ2-4, with 15 bases aligning to TRBD2. The trim removed 4 bases at V and 0 bases at J, leaving 4 bases unmatched. The germline V gene has CDR1 SGHVS and CDR2 FQNEAQ. The CDR3 is 18 amino acids. The chain's CDR3 is CASSWGLAGGTAKNIQYF. The CDR3 region has the DNA TGTGCCAGCAGCTGGGGACTAGCGGGAGGAACAGCCAAAAACATTCAGTACTTC.

This clonotype was found many times. V and J are TRBV5-6 and TRBJ2-2; D gene ambiguous. The CDR3 contains 15 residues. Germline-derived CDR1 and CDR2 are SGHDT and YYEEEE. The V end lost 4 bases, the J end lost 1 base, and 11 bases lay between the germline ends. The DNA for the CDR3 is TGTGCCAGCAGCAGCGAGACAAGGAACACCGGGGAGCTGTTTTTT. This encodes CASSSETRNTGELFF. The variable domain in full, completed from reference TRBV5-6 and TRBJ2-2, reads DAGVTQSPTHLIKTRGQQVTLRCSPKSGHDTVSWYQQALGQGPQFIFQYYEEEERQRGNFPDRFSGHQFPNYSSELNVNALLLGDSALYLCASSSETRNTGELFFGEGSRLTVL.

This clonotype was picked up many times. The chain couples TRBV5-5 to TRBJ2-3, with 8 positions matching TRBD1. The CDR3 extends over 16 amino acids. CDR1 and CDR2 (germline): SGHKS, YYEKEE (reference sequence). Trimming took 6 bases from V and 2 from J; bases not matched to a gene: 11. This chain's CDR3 is CASIHSDRVLTDTQYF. The CDR3 DNA follows: TGTGCCAGCATCCACTCGGACAGGGTCCTCACAGATACGCAGTATTTT.

Only a few counts were recorded for this clonotype. This chain uses TRBV20-1 with TRBJ2-2, with D unresolved. CDR1 DFQATT and CDR2 SNEGSKA come from the germline V gene (reference sequence). Trimming removed 3 bases from V and 2 bases from J, with 10 bases in between. The CDR3 runs 14 residues. The CDR3 region is CSARAFVNTGELFF. The CDR3 region has the DNA TGCAGTGCTAGGGCCTTCGTAAACACCGGGGAGCTGTTTTTT.

The table lists this clonotype with a few counts. The chain has TRBV20-1 and TRBJ1-1, with 9 bases that match TRBD1. With V trimmed by 0 bases and J by 0 bases, 5 bases remained unmatched. The CDR3 length is 16 residues. The germline CDR1 and CDR2 sequences are DFQATT and SNEGSKA (reference sequence). In DNA, the CDR3 is TGCAGTGCTAGAGATGTGACAGGGGGTATGAACACTGAAGCTTTCTTT. Translated: CSARDVTGGMNTEAFF.

The genes are TRBV21-1 and TRBJ2-1; the table's D call, TRBD1, was not checked against the DNA. TRBV21-1 is given as a pseudogene. CDR3 length: 21 residues. CDR3 DNA sequence: TGTGCCAGCAGCAAAGTTACCCAACGCTGTACAGGGGGTGAAGTGAACAATGAGCAGTTCTTC. This gives the protein CASSKVTQRCTGGEVNNEQFF.

The rearrangement uses TRBV4-3 and TRBJ2-1; a weak D match, TRBD1 (6 bases). The germline V and J ends were trimmed by 4 bases and 0 bases, with 13 bases remaining between them. The CDR3 extends over 16 amino acids. CDR1 and CDR2 from the germline V gene are LGHNA and YSLEER. The CDR3 DNA reads as TGCGCCAGCAGCCGGCTCGGACAGATCTCCTACAATGAGCAGTTCTTC. Translated, it gives CASSRLGQISYNEQFF.

This clonotype was recorded a few times. The chain uses TRBV4-3 and TRBJ2-6; perhaps TRBD1 as D (6 bases). The V end lost 3 bases, the J end lost 0 bases, and 15 bases lay between the germline ends. The germline gives CDR1 LGHNA, CDR2 YSLEER. The CDR3 loop spans 18 amino acids. Here the CDR3 reads CASSHVRQDRSGANVLTF. The CDR3 bases are TGCGCCAGCAGCCATGTTAGACAGGACCGCTCTGGGGCCAACGTCCTGACTTTC.

The chain carries TRBV20-1 and TRBJ2-2; 10 bases agree with TRBD1. Looked up from germline, CDR1 is DFQATT and CDR2 is SNEGSKA (reference sequence). The CDR3 loop spans 15 amino acids. After removal of 2 bases from V and 5 bases from J, the junction contained 5 bases not matched to a gene. This chain's CDR3 is CSARRQGAGTGELFF. The CDR3 nucleotides are TGCAGTGCTAGAAGACAGGGGGCAGGTACCGGGGAGCTGTTTTTT.